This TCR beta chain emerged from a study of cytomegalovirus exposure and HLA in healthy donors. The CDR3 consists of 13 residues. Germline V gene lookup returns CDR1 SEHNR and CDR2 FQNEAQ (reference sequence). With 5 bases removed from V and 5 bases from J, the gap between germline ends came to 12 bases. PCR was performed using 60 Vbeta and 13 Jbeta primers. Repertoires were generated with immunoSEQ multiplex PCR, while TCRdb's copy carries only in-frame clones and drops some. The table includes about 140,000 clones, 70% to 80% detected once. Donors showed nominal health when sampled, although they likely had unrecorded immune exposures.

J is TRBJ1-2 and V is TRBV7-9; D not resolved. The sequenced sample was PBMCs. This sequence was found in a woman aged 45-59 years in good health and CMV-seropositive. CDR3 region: CASSLRRVYGYTF. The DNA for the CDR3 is TGTGCCAGCAGCCTTCGTCGGGTTTATGGCTACACCTTC. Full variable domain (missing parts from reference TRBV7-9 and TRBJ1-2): DTGVSQNPRHKITKRGQNVTFRCDPISEHNRLYWYRQTLGQGPEFLTYFQNEAQLEKSRLLSDRFSAERPKGSFSTLEIQRTEQGDSAMYLCASSLRRVYGYTFGSGTRLTVV.